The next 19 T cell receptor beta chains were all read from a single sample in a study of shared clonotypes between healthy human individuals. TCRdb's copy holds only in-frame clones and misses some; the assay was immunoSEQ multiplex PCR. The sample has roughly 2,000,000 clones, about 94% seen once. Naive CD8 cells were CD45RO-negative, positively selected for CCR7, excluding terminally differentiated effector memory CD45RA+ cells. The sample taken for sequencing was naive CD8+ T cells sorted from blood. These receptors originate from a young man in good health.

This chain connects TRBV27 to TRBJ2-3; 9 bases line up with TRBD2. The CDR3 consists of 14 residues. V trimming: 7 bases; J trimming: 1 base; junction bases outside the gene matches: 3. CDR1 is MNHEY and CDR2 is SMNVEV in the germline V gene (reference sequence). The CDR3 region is CASTRLAGTDTQYF. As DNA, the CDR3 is TGTGCCAGCACGAGACTAGCGGGCACAGATACGCAGTATTTT.

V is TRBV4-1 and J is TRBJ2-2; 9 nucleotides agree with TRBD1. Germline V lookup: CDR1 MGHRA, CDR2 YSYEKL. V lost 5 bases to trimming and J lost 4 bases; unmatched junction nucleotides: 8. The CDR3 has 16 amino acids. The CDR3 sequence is CASSNRDRDSTGELFF. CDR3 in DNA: TGCGCCAGCAGCAACCGGGACAGGGATTCCACCGGGGAGCTGTTTTTT.

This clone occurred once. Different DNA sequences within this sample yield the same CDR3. The CDR3 sequence: CASSLWGNTGELFF. The DNA of the CDR3 is TGTGCCAGCAGTTTATGGGGAAACACCGGGGAGCTGTTTTTT. This sequence joins TRBV27 and TRBJ2-2; D ambiguous. Germline V CDR1 and CDR2: MNHEY, SMNVEV (reference sequence). V was clipped by 1 base and J by 2 bases, with 5 bases between them. The CDR3 sequence is 14 residues long.

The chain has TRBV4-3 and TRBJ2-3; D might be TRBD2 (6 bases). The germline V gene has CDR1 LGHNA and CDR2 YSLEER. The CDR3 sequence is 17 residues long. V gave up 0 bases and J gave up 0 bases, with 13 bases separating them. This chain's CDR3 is CASSQESSGPSTDTQYF. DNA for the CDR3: TGCGCCAGCAGCCAAGAAAGTAGCGGACCTAGCACAGATACGCAGTATTTT.

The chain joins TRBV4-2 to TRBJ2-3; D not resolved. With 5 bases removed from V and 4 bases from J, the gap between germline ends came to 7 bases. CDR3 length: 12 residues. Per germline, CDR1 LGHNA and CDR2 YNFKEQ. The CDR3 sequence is CASSDGADTQYF. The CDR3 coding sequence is TGTGCCAGCAGCGATGGCGCAGATACGCAGTATTTT.

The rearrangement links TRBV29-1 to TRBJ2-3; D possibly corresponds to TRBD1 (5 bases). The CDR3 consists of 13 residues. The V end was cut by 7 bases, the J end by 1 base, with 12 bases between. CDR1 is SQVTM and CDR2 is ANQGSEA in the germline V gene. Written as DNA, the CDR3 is TGCAGCGCTGTAGACAGACGCACAGATACGCAGTATTTT. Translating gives CSAVDRRTDTQYF.

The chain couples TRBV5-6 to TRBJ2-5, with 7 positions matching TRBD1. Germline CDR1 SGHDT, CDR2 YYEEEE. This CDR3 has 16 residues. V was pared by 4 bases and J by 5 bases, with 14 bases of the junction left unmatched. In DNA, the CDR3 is TGTGCCAGCAGCCAGTCCCAGACAGGGAACCGCGAGACCCAGTACTTC. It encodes CASSQSQTGNRETQYF.

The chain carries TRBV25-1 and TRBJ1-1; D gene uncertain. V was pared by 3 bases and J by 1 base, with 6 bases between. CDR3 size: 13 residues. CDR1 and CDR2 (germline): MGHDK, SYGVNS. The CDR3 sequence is CASSEEANTEAFF. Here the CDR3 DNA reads TGTGCCAGCAGTGAGGAGGCGAACACTGAAGCTTTCTTT. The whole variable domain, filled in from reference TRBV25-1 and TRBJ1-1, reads EADIYQTPRYLVIGTGKKITLECSQTMGHDKMYWYQQDPGMELHLIHYSYGVNSTEKGDLSSESTVSRIRTEHFPLTLESARPSHTSQYLCASSEEANTEAFFGQGTRLTVV.

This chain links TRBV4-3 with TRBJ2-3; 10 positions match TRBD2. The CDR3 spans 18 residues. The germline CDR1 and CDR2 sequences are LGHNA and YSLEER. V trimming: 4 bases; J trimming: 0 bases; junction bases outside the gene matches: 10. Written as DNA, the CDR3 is TGCGCCAGCAGCCCCTTGGGAGCGGGAGGGCTTAGCACAGATACGCAGTATTTT. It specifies CASSPLGAGGLSTDTQYF.

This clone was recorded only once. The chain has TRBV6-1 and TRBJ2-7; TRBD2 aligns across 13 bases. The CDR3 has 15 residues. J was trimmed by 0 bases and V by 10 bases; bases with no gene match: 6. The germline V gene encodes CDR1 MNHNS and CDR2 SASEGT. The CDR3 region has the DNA TGTGCCACCTGGACTAGCGGGGGTAGCTCCTACGAGCAGTACTTC. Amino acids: CATWTSGGSSYEQYF.

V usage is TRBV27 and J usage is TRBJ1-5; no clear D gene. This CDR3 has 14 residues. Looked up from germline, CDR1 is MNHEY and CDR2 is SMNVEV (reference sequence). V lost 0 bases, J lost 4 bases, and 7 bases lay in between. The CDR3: CASSLSPENQPQHF. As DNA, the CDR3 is TGTGCCAGCAGTTTATCCCCAGAGAATCAGCCCCAGCATTTT.

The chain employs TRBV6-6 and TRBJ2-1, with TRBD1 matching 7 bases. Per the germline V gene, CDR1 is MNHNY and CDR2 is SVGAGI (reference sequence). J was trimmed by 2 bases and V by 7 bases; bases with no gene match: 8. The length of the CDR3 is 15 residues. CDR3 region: CASNFDRDTYNEQFF. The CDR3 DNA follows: TGTGCCAGCAATTTCGACAGGGATACCTACAATGAGCAGTTCTTC.

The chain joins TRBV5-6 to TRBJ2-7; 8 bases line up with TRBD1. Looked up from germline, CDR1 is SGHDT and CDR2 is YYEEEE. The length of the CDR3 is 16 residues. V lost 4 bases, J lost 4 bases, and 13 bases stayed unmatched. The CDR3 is CASSPPQRQGWYEQYF. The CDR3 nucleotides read TGTGCCAGCAGCCCACCTCAACGACAGGGGTGGTACGAGCAGTACTTC.

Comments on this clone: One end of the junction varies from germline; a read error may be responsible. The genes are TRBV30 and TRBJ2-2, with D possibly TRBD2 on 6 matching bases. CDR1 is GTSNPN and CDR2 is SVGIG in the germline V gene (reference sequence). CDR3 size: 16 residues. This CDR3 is CAWGDFEETNSGELFF. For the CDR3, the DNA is TGTGCCTGGGGGGACTTCGAGGAGACGAACTCCGGGGAGCTGTTTTTT.

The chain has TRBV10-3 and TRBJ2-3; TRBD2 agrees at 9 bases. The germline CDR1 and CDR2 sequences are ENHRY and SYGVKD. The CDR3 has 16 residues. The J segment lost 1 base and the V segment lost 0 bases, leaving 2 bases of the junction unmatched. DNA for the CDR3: TGTGCCATCAGTGAGTCAAGCGGGAGGCGCACAGATACGCAGTATTTT. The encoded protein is CAISESSGRRTDTQYF.

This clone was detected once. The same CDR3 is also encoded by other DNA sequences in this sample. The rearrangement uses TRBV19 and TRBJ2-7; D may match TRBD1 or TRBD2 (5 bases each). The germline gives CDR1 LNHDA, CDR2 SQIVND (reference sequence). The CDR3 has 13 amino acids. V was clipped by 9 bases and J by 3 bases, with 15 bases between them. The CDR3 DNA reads TGTGCCAGCACAGGTCCCGGAGGCTACGAGCAGTACTTC. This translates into CASTGPGGYEQYF.

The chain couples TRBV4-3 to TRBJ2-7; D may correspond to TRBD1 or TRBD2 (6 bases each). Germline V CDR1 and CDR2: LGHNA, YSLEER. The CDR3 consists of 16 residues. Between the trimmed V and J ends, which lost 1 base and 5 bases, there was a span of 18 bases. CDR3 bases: TGCGCCAGCAGCCAAGTTTGGGGGCGGGAAGGCGACGAGCAGTACTTC. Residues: CASSQVWGREGDEQYF.

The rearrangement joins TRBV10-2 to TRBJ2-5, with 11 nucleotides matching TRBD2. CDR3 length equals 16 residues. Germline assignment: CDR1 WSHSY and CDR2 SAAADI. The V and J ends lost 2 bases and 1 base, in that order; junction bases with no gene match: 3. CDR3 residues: CASSEGSGGGQETQYF. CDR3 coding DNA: TGCGCCAGCAGTGAGGGTAGCGGGGGGGGCCAAGAGACCCAGTACTTC.

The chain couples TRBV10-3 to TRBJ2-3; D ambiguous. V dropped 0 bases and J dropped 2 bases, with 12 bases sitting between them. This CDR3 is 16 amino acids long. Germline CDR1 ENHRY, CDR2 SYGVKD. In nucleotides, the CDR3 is TGTGCCATCAGTGAGTCTTTGGACGGAAACACAGATACGCAGTATTTT. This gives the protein CAISESLDGNTDTQYF.